These T cell receptor beta chains were read from a single sample in a study of cytomegalovirus exposure and HLA in healthy donors. Repertoires were generated with immunoSEQ multiplex PCR, while TCRdb's copy carries only in-frame clones and drops some. This table holds some 250,000 clones, about 92% found once. Sequenced: PBMCs. These TCRs come from a woman in her 30s in good health and CMV-seronegative. Both conserved end residues are part of each CDR3. The order of the fields is D gene, V gene, J gene, CDR3 protein. A D gene is named only where the DNA matches it firmly.

D gene: -
V gene: TRBV7-3
J gene: TRBJ2-7
CDR3 protein: CASSPRRGYEQYF

D gene: -
V gene: TRBV4-2
J gene: TRBJ2-7
CDR3 protein: CASSQETISYEQYF

D gene: -
V gene: TRBV6-1
J gene: TRBJ2-3
CDR3 protein: CASSEGPSSTDTQYF

D gene: TRBD1
V gene: TRBV29-1
J gene: TRBJ2-3
CDR3 protein: CSAGRTGATDTQYF

D gene: TRBD2
V gene: TRBV18
J gene: TRBJ2-2
CDR3 protein: CASSPIGLAGTGELFF

D gene: -
V gene: TRBV7-9
J gene: TRBJ1-2
CDR3 protein: CASSPPTNHYGYTF

D gene: -
V gene: TRBV11-2
J gene: TRBJ1-5
CDR3 protein: CASSLAIGQPQHF

D gene: -
V gene: TRBV29-1
J gene: TRBJ2-5
CDR3 protein: CSVESGAKTQYF

D gene: TRBD2
V gene: TRBV30
J gene: TRBJ2-7
CDR3 protein: CAWRPGGPYEQYF

D gene: TRBD2
V gene: TRBV5-6
J gene: TRBJ2-7
CDR3 protein: CASSGLAHSYEQYF

D gene: TRBD2
V gene: TRBV27
J gene: TRBJ2-3
CDR3 protein: CASSLVAGALRYF

D gene: TRBD1
V gene: TRBV28
J gene: TRBJ2-7
CDR3 protein: CASSPPGQFYEQYF

D gene: -
V gene: TRBV28
J gene: TRBJ2-1
CDR3 protein: CASSTHTRYPSLDEQFF

D gene: -
V gene: TRBV29-1
J gene: TRBJ2-2
CDR3 protein: CSVEEGYPGELFF

D gene: TRBD2
V gene: TRBV4-3
J gene: TRBJ2-6
CDR3 protein: CASSQVVAGGSGANVLTF

D gene: -
V gene: TRBV28
J gene: TRBJ1-1
CDR3 protein: CASSLARVATEAFF

D gene: -
V gene: TRBV28
J gene: TRBJ2-2
CDR3 protein: CASSYQPGTGELFF

D gene: -
V gene: TRBV29-1
J gene: TRBJ2-5
CDR3 protein: CSVEWGATLETQYF

D gene: TRBD2
V gene: TRBV7-9
J gene: TRBJ2-2
CDR3 protein: CASSSGLAVYTGELFF

D gene: TRBD1
V gene: TRBV28
J gene: TRBJ1-4
CDR3 protein: CASSLRRTGVANEKLFF

D gene: -
V gene: TRBV25-1
J gene: TRBJ1-1
CDR3 protein: CASSEALRTEAFF

D gene: TRBD2
V gene: TRBV27
J gene: TRBJ2-2
CDR3 protein: CASTAQRLAGSGGTGELFF

D gene: -
V gene: TRBV7-2
J gene: TRBJ1-5
CDR3 protein: CASSLGVPRGQPQHF

D gene: -
V gene: TRBV6-1
J gene: TRBJ2-2
CDR3 protein: CASSEAGPVRLFF

D gene: -
V gene: TRBV28
J gene: TRBJ2-7
CDR3 protein: CASSAFNEQYF

D gene: -
V gene: TRBV7-9
J gene: TRBJ2-7
CDR3 protein: CASSSTGTDDYEQYF

D gene: TRBD2
V gene: TRBV9
J gene: TRBJ2-5
CDR3 protein: CASSVLAGPGQETQYF

D gene: TRBD1
V gene: TRBV18
J gene: TRBJ2-4
CDR3 protein: CASGTGPGTRNIQYF

D gene: TRBD2
V gene: TRBV9
J gene: TRBJ2-7
CDR3 protein: CASSLGTSATYEQYF

D gene: -
V gene: TRBV11-2
J gene: TRBJ2-3
CDR3 protein: CASSLVLTYTDTQYF

D gene: -
V gene: TRBV20-1
J gene: TRBJ2-1
CDR3 protein: CSAREGAEQFF

D gene: -
V gene: TRBV30
J gene: TRBJ2-2
CDR3 protein: CAWSGVELFF

D gene: -
V gene: TRBV7-9
J gene: TRBJ2-1
CDR3 protein: CASSLGTSRGFEQFF

D gene: -
V gene: TRBV7-3
J gene: TRBJ2-2
CDR3 protein: CASSSRGAGTGELFF

D gene: -
V gene: TRBV2
J gene: TRBJ1-5
CDR3 protein: CASRDDSNQPQHF

D gene: -
V gene: TRBV4-1
J gene: TRBJ1-2
CDR3 protein: CASSQDIQGLGYGYTF

D gene: -
V gene: TRBV9
J gene: TRBJ2-1
CDR3 protein: CASSVYERFDNEQFF

D gene: -
V gene: TRBV19
J gene: TRBJ2-7
CDR3 protein: CASTGWGGSEQYF

D gene: TRBD2
V gene: TRBV5-1
J gene: TRBJ2-7
CDR3 protein: CASSLMGLAGEYEQYF

D gene: -
V gene: TRBV11-2
J gene: TRBJ2-5
CDR3 protein: CASSRTAQETQYF

D gene: TRBD1
V gene: TRBV4-3
J gene: TRBJ1-4
CDR3 protein: CASSQGQGSEKLFF

D gene: TRBD2
V gene: TRBV11-3
J gene: TRBJ2-7
CDR3 protein: CASNVGLADSYEQYF

D gene: -
V gene: TRBV27
J gene: TRBJ2-1
CDR3 protein: CASSLKVNYEQFF

D gene: -
V gene: TRBV6-6
J gene: TRBJ1-1
CDR3 protein: CASSQGSTEAFF

D gene: TRBD2
V gene: TRBV6-5
J gene: TRBJ2-7
CDR3 protein: CASNKLAGVGEQYF

D gene: -
V gene: TRBV21-1
J gene: TRBJ2-4
CDR3 protein: CASSVVGADIQYF

D gene: -
V gene: TRBV28
J gene: TRBJ2-4
CDR3 protein: CASSLPGLAKNIQYF

D gene: -
V gene: TRBV11-2
J gene: TRBJ2-7
CDR3 protein: CASSPAGGVGEQYF

D gene: TRBD1
V gene: TRBV4-1
J gene: TRBJ2-6
CDR3 protein: CASSQGDSLFSGANVLTF

D gene: -
V gene: TRBV5-1
J gene: TRBJ2-2
CDR3 protein: CASSLAATEDTGELFF

D gene: -
V gene: TRBV6-5
J gene: TRBJ1-1
CDR3 protein: CASSRTRTSNTEAFF

D gene: TRBD1
V gene: TRBV5-4
J gene: TRBJ2-7
CDR3 protein: CASSGQATYEQYF

D gene: -
V gene: TRBV28
J gene: TRBJ1-5
CDR3 protein: CASSLQADTQHF